The 11 T cell receptor beta chains in this list originate from one sample, sequenced in a study of cytomegalovirus exposure and HLA in healthy donors. The PCR was carried out with 60 Vbeta primers and 13 Jbeta primers. Produced via immunoSEQ multiplex PCR; TCRdb's table is partial and in-frame only. The sample contains some 190,000 clones, roughly a tenth of which appear only once. Input material: PBMCs. These receptors came from a woman in her twenties or thirties in good health and CMV-seropositive.

This clone appeared a few times. The chain combines TRBV27 with TRBJ2-7; D unclear. The CDR3 totals 14 residues. CDR1 is MNHEY, CDR2 SMNVEV, per germline (reference sequence). Trimming shortened V by 8 bases and J by 4 bases, and 18 bases separated the two germline ends. CDR3 in DNA: TGTGCCAGCCGCCCCCAAAGTCGCGATTACGAGCAGTACTTC. It encodes CASRPQSRDYEQYF.

This clone was seen more than once but under ten times. The gene calls are TRBV27 and TRBJ2-3, with TRBD1 matching over 8 bases. The CDR3 is 15 amino acids. The J segment lost 4 bases and the V segment lost 6 bases, leaving 9 bases of the junction unmatched. Germline lookup yields CDR1 MNHEY and CDR2 SMNVEV (reference sequence). CDR3 DNA sequence: TGTGCCAGCAGCCTGACAGGGGCTAGCGCAGATACGCAGTATTTT. It encodes CASSLTGASADTQYF.

This clone was observed a handful of times. This chain joins TRBV5-6 and TRBJ1-3, with 7 bases that match TRBD1. The CDR3 consists of 17 residues. Trimming at V came to 3 bases and at J to 2 bases, leaving 11 bases not matched to a gene. Germline CDR1 SGHDT, CDR2 YYEEEE. CDR3 in amino acids: CASSWTRTGLAGNTIYF. Here the CDR3 DNA reads TGTGCCAGCAGCTGGACCCGGACAGGCTTGGCTGGAAACACCATATATTTT.

This clone appeared a few times. CDR3: CASSSGGGENFYEQYF. CDR3 sequence (DNA): TGTGCCAGCAGCTCTGGTGGAGGGGAAAACTTCTACGAGCAGTACTTC. V usage is TRBV11-2 and J usage is TRBJ2-7, with D possibly TRBD2 on 6 matching bases. The CDR3 has 16 amino acids. CDR1 and CDR2 (germline): SGHAT, FQNNGV. V was trimmed by 4 bases and J by 3 bases, leaving 19 bases between them.

The chain employs TRBV11-3 and TRBJ1-1; the D is unclear. The CDR3 consists of 13 residues. CDR1 and CDR2 (germline): SGHNT, YENEEA. Trimming stripped 1 base from V and 3 bases from J, with 6 bases between. CDR3: CASSLGGHTEAFF. As DNA, the CDR3 is TGTGCCAGCAGCTTAGGTGGGCACACTGAAGCTTTCTTT.

This clone occurred a few times. The chain links TRBV7-9 to TRBJ2-5, with TRBD1 identical over 7 bases. Looked up from germline, CDR1 is SEHNR and CDR2 is FQNEAQ (reference sequence). The CDR3 consists of 14 residues. V shed 6 bases, J shed 4 bases, and the junction held 8 bases outside the gene matches. The CDR3 coding sequence is TGTGCCAGCAGACTACAGGGGAATGGAGAGACCCAGTACTTC. Translated: CASRLQGNGETQYF.

This clone was seen only a few times. V gene TRBV15 combines with J gene TRBJ1-3; D may be TRBD1 (5 bases). CDR3 length equals 14 residues. CDR1 and CDR2 from the germline V gene are LNHNV and YYDKDF (reference sequence). V gave up 5 bases and J gave up 0 bases, with 8 bases separating them. CDR3 sequence: CATSWTLSGNTIYF. As DNA, the CDR3 is TGTGCCACCAGCTGGACACTCTCTGGAAACACCATATATTTT.

The sample holds a few counts of this clone. V usage is TRBV7-2 and J usage is TRBJ2-5, with D possibly matching TRBD1 (5 bases). The V and J ends lost 5 bases and 4 bases respectively, with 17 bases between them. In germline, CDR1 is SGHTA, CDR2 FQGNSA. CDR3 length: 15 residues. The CDR3 loop reads CASSLWGLVRETQYF. The CDR3 region has the DNA TGTGCCAGCAGCCTCTGGGGCCTGGTCAGAGAGACCCAGTACTTC. Based on the CDR3 plus reference TRBV7-2 and TRBJ2-5, the full variable domain is GAGVSQSPSNKVTEKGKDVELRCDPISGHTALYWYRQSLGQGLEFLIYFQGNSAPDKSGLPSDRFSAERTGGSVSTLTIQRTQQEDSAVYLCASSLWGLVRETQYFGPGTRLLVL.

The chain employs TRBV11-2 and TRBJ1-1; possibly TRBD1 for D (5 bases). Germline assignment: CDR1 SGHAT and CDR2 FQNNGV. Trimming pared 4 bases from V and 11 bases from J, leaving 23 bases between. This CDR3 has 15 amino acids. CDR3 loop: CASSSQSGTGGEAFF. The CDR3 DNA follows: TGTGCCAGCAGCTCACAATCCGGGACGGGCGGGGAGGCTTTCTTT.

This clone was detected a few times. J is TRBJ2-7 and V is TRBV30; 8 nucleotides align to TRBD2. The CDR3 covers 15 residues. The germline V gene has CDR1 GTSNPN and CDR2 SVGIG (reference sequence). V lost 3 bases, J lost 4 bases, and 11 bases stayed unmatched. CDR3 sequence: CAWSVTAGGLYEQYF. In DNA form, the CDR3 reads TGTGCCTGGAGCGTGACGGCGGGAGGACTTTACGAGCAGTACTTC. Drawing the rest from reference TRBV30 and TRBJ2-7, the complete variable domain is SQTIHQWPATLVQPVGSPLSLECTVEGTSNPNLYWYRQAAGRGLQLLFYSVGIGQISSEVPQNLSASRPQDRQFILSSKKLLLSDSGFYLCAWSVTAGGLYEQYFGPGTRLTVT.

This clone was picked up a small number of times. This chain connects TRBV29-1 to TRBJ1-1, with TRBD1 matching 10 bases. V shed 4 bases and J 2 bases; nucleotides not matched to a gene: 7. The length of the CDR3 is 15 residues. The germline gives CDR1 SQVTM, CDR2 ANQGSEA. The CDR3 protein is CSVGDRGVSNTEAFF. In nucleotides, the CDR3 is TGCAGCGTTGGGGACAGGGGAGTATCAAACACTGAAGCTTTCTTT.